This paragraph covers one TCR beta chain sequence. The antigen is undetermined. Germline and junction disagree at one end, which may indicate a read error. The data belong to a study of T cell repertoires in cytomegalovirus infection. Each CDR3 protein gets one entry after TCRdb re-called the reads with MiXCR. The sample contains approximately 990,000 distinct CDR3 sequences, roughly a third of which appear only once. Per germline, CDR1 MNHEY and CDR2 SVGAGI. CDR3 size: 11 residues. The receptor's source is a human donor in good health (CMV status not recorded). Some clones in this sample may be carry-over from other donors' samples. This sequence joins TRBV6-5 and TRBJ2-5; TRBD2 is a possible D gene (6 bases). This sample comprised cultured CD8+ T cells from PBMCs, obtained from culture after CMV antigen stimulation. The CDR3 reads CACSSGGAQYF. Written as DNA, the CDR3 is TGTGCCTGCAGTTCTGGAGGGGCCCAGTACTTC.